This T cell receptor (beta chain) stems from a study of blood T cells in healthy people across ages. A second PCR of about 7 to 12 cycles used a sample-barcoded 5' primer and a J-beta primer mix. MiXCR was run by TCRdb on the 5' RACE reads, yielding one entry per CDR3 protein. The data contain roughly 1,700,000 distinct CDR3 sequences, over 25% of them singletons. Germline loops: CDR1 KGHDR, CDR2 SFDVKD. The CDR3 has 14 amino acids. V shed 3 bases, J shed 3 bases, and the junction held 3 bases outside the gene matches. In its sample, this clonotype was seen a few times. Its target is unknown. Study-level points and caveats: There was a strong correlation between TCR beta diversity and naive T cell percentage.

Healthy individuals of Caucasian origin from Russia, aged roughly 6 to 95, served as donors. The sample, about 9.2 milliliters of peripheral blood, was drawn from each donor. Each sample yielded at least 6.5 million isolated PBMCs. This TCR was recovered from a woman in her twenties or thirties in good health. The rearrangement uses TRBV24-1 and TRBJ2-5; 7 bases align to TRBD1. Sequenced input: blood. In DNA, the CDR3 is TGTGCCACCAGTGATACCCAGGGGGAAGAGACCCAGTACTTC. Translating it yields CATSDTQGEETQYF.